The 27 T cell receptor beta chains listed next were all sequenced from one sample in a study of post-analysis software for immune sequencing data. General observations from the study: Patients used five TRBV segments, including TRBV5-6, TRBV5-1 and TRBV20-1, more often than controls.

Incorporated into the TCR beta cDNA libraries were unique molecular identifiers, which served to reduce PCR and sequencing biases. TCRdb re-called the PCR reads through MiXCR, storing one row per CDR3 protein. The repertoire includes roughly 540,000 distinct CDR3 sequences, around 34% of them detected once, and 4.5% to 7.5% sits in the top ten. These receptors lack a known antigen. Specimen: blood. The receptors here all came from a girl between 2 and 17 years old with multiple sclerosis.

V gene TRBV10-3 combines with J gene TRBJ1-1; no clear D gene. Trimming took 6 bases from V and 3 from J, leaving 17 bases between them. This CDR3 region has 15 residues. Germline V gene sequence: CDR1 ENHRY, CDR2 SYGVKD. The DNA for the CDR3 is TGTGCCATCAGCGATTTCACAGCGGAGGACACTGAAGCTTTCTTT. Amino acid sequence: CAISDFTAEDTEAFF.

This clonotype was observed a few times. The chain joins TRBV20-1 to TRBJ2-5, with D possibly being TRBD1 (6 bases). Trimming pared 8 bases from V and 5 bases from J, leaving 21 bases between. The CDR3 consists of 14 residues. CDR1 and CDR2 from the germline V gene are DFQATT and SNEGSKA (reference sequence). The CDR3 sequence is CSTSQQGQAETQYF. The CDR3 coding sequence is TGCAGTACCTCACAACAGGGCCAGGCGGAGACCCAGTACTTC.

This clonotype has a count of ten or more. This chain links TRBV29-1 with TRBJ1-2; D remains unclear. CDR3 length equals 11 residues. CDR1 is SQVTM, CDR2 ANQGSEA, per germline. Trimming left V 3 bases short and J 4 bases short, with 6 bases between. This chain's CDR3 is CSVDYSYGYTF. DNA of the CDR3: TGCAGCGTTGATTATTCCTATGGCTACACCTTC.

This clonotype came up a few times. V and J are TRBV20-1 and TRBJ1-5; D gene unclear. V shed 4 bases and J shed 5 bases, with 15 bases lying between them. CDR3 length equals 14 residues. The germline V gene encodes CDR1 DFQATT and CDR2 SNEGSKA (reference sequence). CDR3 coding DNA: TGCAGTGCTACGGTTATCAGTTACGATCAGCCCCAGCATTTT. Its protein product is CSATVISYDQPQHF.

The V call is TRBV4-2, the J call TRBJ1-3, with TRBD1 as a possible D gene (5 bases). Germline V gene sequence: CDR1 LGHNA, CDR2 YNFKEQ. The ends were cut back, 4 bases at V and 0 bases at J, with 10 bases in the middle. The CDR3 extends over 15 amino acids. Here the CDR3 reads CASSRGTDSGNTIYF. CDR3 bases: TGTGCCAGCAGCCGCGGGACGGACTCTGGAAACACCATATATTTT.

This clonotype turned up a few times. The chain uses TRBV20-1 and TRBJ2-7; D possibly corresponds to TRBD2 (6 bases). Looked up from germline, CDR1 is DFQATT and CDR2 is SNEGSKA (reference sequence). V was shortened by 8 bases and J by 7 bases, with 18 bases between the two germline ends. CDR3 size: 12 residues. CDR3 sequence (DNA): TGCAGTACCCGACTAGTCGGGTGGGAGCAGTACTTC. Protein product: CSTRLVGWEQYF.

The CDR3 protein is CASSPDRVPNTGELFF. For the CDR3, the DNA is TGTGCCAGCAGTCCAGACAGGGTACCGAACACCGGGGAGCTGTTTTTT. V usage is TRBV12-3 or TRBV12-4 and J usage is TRBJ2-2; TRBD1 aligns across 7 bases. V trimming: 5 bases; J trimming: 0 bases; junction bases outside the gene matches: 6. The CDR3 covers 16 residues.

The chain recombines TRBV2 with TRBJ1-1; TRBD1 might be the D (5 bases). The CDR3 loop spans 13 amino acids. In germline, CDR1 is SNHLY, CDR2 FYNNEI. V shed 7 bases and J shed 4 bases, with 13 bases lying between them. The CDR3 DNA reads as TGTGCCAGCACGCAGGGTGAGAGCACTGAAGCTTTCTTT. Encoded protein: CASTQGESTEAFF.

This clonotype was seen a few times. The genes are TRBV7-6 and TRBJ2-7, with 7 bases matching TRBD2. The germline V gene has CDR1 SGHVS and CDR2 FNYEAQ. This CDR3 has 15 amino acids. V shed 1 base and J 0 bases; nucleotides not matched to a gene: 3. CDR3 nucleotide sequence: TGTGCCAGCAGCTTAGGTGGGGGGGGCTCCTACGAGCAGTACTTC. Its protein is CASSLGGGGSYEQYF.

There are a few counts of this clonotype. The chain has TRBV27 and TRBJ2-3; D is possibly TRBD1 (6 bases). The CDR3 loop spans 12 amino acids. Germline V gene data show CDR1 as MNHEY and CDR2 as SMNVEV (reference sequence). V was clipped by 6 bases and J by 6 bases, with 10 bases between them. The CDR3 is CASSYREDTQYF. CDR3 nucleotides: TGTGCCAGCAGCTACAGGGAGGATACGCAGTATTTT.

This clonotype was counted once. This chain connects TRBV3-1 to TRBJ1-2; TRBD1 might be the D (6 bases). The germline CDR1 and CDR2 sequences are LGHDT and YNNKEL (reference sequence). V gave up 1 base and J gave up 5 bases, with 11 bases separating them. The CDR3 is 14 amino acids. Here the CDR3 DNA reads TGTGCCAGCAGCCAAGTCAGTACAGGGTATGGCTACACCTTC. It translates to CASSQVSTGYGYTF.

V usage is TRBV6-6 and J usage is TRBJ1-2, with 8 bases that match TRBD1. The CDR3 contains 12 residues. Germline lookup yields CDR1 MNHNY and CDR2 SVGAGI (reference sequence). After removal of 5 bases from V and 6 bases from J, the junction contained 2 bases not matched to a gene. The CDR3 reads CASSQTGDGYTF. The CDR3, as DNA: TGTGCCAGCAGTCAGACAGGGGATGGCTACACCTTC.

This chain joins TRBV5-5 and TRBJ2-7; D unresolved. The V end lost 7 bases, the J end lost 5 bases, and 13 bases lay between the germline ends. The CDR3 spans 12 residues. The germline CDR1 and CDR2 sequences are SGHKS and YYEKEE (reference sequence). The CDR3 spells CASGIVVNEQYF. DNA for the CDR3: TGTGCCAGCGGTATAGTCGTCAACGAGCAGTACTTC. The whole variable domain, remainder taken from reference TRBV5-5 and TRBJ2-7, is DAGVTQSPTHLIKTRGQQVTLRCSPISGHKSVSWYQQVLGQGPQFIFQYYEKEERGRGNFPDRFSARQFPNYSSELNVNALLLGDSALYLCASGIVVNEQYFGPGTRLTVT.

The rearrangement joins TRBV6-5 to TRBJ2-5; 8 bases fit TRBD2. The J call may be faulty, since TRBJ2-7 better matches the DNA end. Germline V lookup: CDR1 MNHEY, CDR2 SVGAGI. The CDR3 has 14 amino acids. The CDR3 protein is CASSSLGGGGEQYF. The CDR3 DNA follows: TGTGCCAGCAGTTCCCTCGGGGGGGGCGGCGAGCAGTACTTC.

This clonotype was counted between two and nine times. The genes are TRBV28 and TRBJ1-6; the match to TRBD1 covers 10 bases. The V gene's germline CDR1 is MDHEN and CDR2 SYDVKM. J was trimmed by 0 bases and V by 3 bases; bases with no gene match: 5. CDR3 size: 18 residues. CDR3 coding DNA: TGTGCCAGCAGTTTGGGACAGGGGTCGAGCTCCTATAATTCACCCCTCCACTTT. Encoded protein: CASSLGQGSSSYNSPLHF.

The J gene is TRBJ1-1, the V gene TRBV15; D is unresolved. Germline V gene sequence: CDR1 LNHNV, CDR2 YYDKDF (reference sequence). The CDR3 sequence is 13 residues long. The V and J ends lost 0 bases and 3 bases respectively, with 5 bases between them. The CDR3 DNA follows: TGTGCCACCAGCAGAGAAGGGTACACTGAAGCTTTCTTT. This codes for CATSREGYTEAFF.

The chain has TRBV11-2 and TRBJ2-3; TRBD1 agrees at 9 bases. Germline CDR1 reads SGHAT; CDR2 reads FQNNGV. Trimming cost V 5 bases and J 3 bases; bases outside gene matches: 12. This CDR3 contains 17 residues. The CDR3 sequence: CASSLTNRGLLTDTQYF. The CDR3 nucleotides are TGTGCCAGCAGCCTCACAAACAGGGGGCTTTTGACAGATACGCAGTATTTT.

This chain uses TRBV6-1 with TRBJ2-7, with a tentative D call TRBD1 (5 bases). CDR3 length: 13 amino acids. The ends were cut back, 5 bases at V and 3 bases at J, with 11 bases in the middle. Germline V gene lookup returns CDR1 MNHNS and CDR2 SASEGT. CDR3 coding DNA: TGTGCCAGCAGTCCTATAGGGGTCTACGAGCAGTACTTC. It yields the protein CASSPIGVYEQYF.

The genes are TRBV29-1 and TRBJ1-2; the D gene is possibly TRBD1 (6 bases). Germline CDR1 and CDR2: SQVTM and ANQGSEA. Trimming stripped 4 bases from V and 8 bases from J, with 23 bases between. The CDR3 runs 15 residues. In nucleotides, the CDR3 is TGCAGCGTTGTGGGGGGGCCAGGGGCAACTGGAGGCTACACCTTC. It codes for CSVVGGPGATGGYTF.

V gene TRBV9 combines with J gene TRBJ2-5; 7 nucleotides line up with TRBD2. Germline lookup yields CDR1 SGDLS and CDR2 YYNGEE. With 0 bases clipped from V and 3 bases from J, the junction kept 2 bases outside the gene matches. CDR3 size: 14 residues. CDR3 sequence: CASSVALAEETQYF. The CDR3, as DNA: TGTGCCAGCAGCGTAGCCCTAGCGGAAGAGACCCAGTACTTC. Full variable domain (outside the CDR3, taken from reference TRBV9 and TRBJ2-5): DSGVTQTPKHLITATGQRVTLRCSPRSGDLSVYWYQQSLDQGLQFLIQYYNGEERAKGNILERFSAQQFPDLHSELNLSSLELGDSALYFCASSVALAEETQYFGPGTRLLVL.

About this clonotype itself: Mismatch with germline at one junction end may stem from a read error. CDR3 loop: CASTLDSSLYNEQFF. The CDR3 nucleotides read TGCGCCAGCACCTTGGACAGCTCTCTCTACAATGAGCAGTTCTTC. The chain joins TRBV5-1 to TRBJ2-1, with D possibly matching TRBD1 (6 bases). CDR3 size: 15 residues. Germline CDR1 is SGHRS and CDR2 is YFSETQ.

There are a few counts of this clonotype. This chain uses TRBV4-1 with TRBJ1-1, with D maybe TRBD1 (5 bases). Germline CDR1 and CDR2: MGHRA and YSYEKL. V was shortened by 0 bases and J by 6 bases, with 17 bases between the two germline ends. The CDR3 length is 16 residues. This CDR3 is CASSQDGVGGGSEAFF. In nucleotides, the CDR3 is TGCGCCAGCAGCCAAGATGGCGTCGGGGGGGGATCTGAAGCTTTCTTT.

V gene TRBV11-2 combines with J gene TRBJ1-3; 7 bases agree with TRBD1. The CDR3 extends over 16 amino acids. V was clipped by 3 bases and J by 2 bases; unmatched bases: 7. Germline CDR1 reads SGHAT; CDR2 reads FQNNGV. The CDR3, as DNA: TGTGCCAGCAGCTTTGACAGGGAATGGCCTGGAAACACCATATATTTT. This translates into CASSFDREWPGNTIYF.

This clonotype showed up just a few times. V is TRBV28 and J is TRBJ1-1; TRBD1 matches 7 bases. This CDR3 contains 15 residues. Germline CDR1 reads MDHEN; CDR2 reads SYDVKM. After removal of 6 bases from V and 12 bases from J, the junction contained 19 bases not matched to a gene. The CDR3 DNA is TGTGCCAGCAGCCCCAACCCGTCCCCCCAGGGGGGCTCTTTCTTT. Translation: CASSPNPSPQGGSFF.

As DNA, the CDR3 is TGTGCCAGCAGTTCCCCCGTTGTTACGGGGGGGGCCTATGAGCAGTTCTTC. Encoded protein: CASSSPVVTGGAYEQFF. The chain carries TRBV28 and TRBJ2-1; 8 bases fit TRBD2. The junction had 16 bases not matched to a gene; V was cut back by 4 bases and J by 8 bases. Germline loops: CDR1 MDHEN, CDR2 SYDVKM. CDR3 size: 17 residues.

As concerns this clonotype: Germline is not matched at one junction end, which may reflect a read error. The CDR3 region is CAGSYGVYSNQPQHF. Written as DNA, the CDR3 is TGTGCCGGCAGCTATGGGGTCTATAGCAATCAGCCCCAGCATTTT. The J gene is TRBJ1-5, the V gene TRBV2; unclear D gene. There are 15 residues in the CDR3. Germline loops: CDR1 SNHLY, CDR2 FYNNEI. Looking up the rest from reference TRBV2 and TRBJ1-5 gives the full variable domain: EPEVTQTPSHQVTQMGQEVILRCVPISNHLYFYWYRQILGQKVEFLVSFYNNEISEKSEIFDDQFSVERPDGSNFTLKIRSTKLEDSAMYFCAGSYGVYSNQPQHFGDGTRLSIL.

The CDR3 is CSAREGGASDYEQYF. The CDR3 bases are TGCAGTGCTAGAGAGGGGGGGGCTAGCGACTACGAGCAGTACTTC. This chain connects TRBV20-1 to TRBJ2-5; the D gene is possibly TRBD2 (7 bases). The DNA end favors TRBJ2-7, so the J call may be wrong. The V gene's germline CDR1 is DFQATT and CDR2 SNEGSKA (reference sequence). The CDR3 loop spans 15 amino acids.